Presented here are 18 T cell receptor beta chains from one specimen sequenced in a study of blood T cells in healthy people across ages. Through a sample-barcoded 5' primer and a J-beta primer mix, a second PCR was run for 7 to 11 cycles. TCRdb redid the calling of the 5' RACE reads with MiXCR, one entry per CDR3 protein. The sample lists about 1 million distinct CDR3 sequences; under 30% were seen once. These data were also reused for a study on T cells of mothers and their children.

The sequenced sample consisted of blood. The receptors here all came from a girl aged 2 to 10 in good health.

There are a few counts of this clonotype. The chain links TRBV29-1 to TRBJ2-7, with 7 bases identical to TRBD1. The V and J ends lost 6 bases and 4 bases, in that order; junction bases with no gene match: 9. The CDR3 covers 13 residues. The germline V gene has CDR1 SQVTM and CDR2 ANQGSEA. Here the CDR3 reads CSVYRDSEYEQYF. The CDR3 DNA reads TGCAGCGTCTACCGGGACAGTGAGTACGAGCAGTACTTC.

The rearrangement links TRBV7-2 to TRBJ2-2; D unclear. Germline lookup yields CDR1 SGHTA and CDR2 FQGNSA. The V and J ends lost 5 bases and 0 bases respectively, with 7 bases between them. The CDR3 runs 14 residues. CDR3 loop: CASSPETNTGELFF. Written as DNA, the CDR3 is TGTGCCAGCAGCCCAGAGACGAACACCGGGGAGCTGTTTTTT.

The V gene is TRBV10-3, the J gene TRBJ2-1, with 10 bases identical to TRBD1. Gene TRBJ2-7 matches the end of the DNA better, so the J call may be wrong. The CDR3 spans 15 residues. Germline loops: CDR1 ENHRY, CDR2 SYGVKD. Here the CDR3 DNA reads TGTGCCATCAGTGATCCTGGACAGGGGGGATACGAGCAGTACTTC. As protein: CAISDPGQGGYEQYF.

The chain uses TRBV3-1 and TRBJ2-4; unclear D gene. The V and J ends lost 0 bases and 10 bases respectively, with 4 bases between them. The CDR3 is 11 amino acids. Germline assignment: CDR1 LGHDT and CDR2 YNNKEL (reference sequence). As DNA, the CDR3 is TGTGCCAGCAGCCAAGAGGAAATTCAGTACTTC. Translation: CASSQEEIQYF.

Details on this clonotype: The junction departs from germline at one end; a sequencing error may be responsible. The J gene is TRBJ2-1, the V gene TRBV4-1; D unclear. This CDR3 comprises 14 residues. Looked up from germline, CDR1 is MGHRA and CDR2 is YSYEKL. The CDR3 DNA is TGCGCCATCAGCCAACCCGACACCTATAATGAGCAGTTCTTC. It codes for CAISQPDTYNEQFF.

CDR3 nucleotides: TGTGCCATCAGCACCCCCATGGTCCAAACAGATACGCAGTATTTT. It is translated as CAISTPMVQTDTQYF. This chain links TRBV10-3 with TRBJ2-3; no clear D gene. The CDR3 runs 15 residues. The V gene's germline CDR1 is ENHRY and CDR2 SYGVKD. The V end lost 6 bases, the J end lost 3 bases, and 16 bases lay between the germline ends.

Many counts were recorded for this clonotype. The genes are TRBV20-1 and TRBJ2-1; TRBD2 aligns across 9 bases. Looked up from germline, CDR1 is DFQATT and CDR2 is SNEGSKA (reference sequence). V was clipped by 5 bases and J by 3 bases; unmatched bases: 2. The CDR3 extends over 13 amino acids. DNA for the CDR3: TGCAGTGCTCCTAGCGGGAACTACAATGAGCAGTTCTTC. It yields the protein CSAPSGNYNEQFF.

In this sample, this clonotype turned up a few times. Relative to the germline gene, one junction end is altered; a read error may explain this. The rearrangement uses TRBV9 and TRBJ2-1, with 9 positions matching TRBD1. Germline values: CDR1 SGDLS, CDR2 YYNGEE. CDR3 size: 17 residues. The CDR3 is CVSSAKPPGQGLNEQFF. The CDR3 coding sequence is TGTGTCAGCAGCGCAAAGCCTCCGGGACAGGGTCTGAATGAGCAGTTCTTC.

J is TRBJ2-7 and V is TRBV10-3; 7 bases are shared with TRBD1. CDR1 and CDR2 (germline): ENHRY, SYGVKD. The CDR3 loop spans 13 amino acids. V was pared by 4 bases and J by 8 bases, with 8 bases of the junction left unmatched. CDR3 nucleotide sequence: TGTGCCATCAGTGTGCCGGGACAGCTGCAGCAGTACTTC. This gives the protein CAISVPGQLQQYF.

This clonotype was counted between two and nine times. The rearrangement uses TRBV3-1 and TRBJ1-4; 9 bases map to TRBD1. The CDR3 is made up of 16 amino acids. The trim removed 0 bases at V and 5 bases at J, leaving 4 bases unmatched. Germline V gene sequence: CDR1 LGHDT, CDR2 YNNKEL (reference sequence). In DNA, the CDR3 is TGTGCCAGCAGCCAAGAGGGTGGGACAGGGAATGAAAAACTGTTTTTT. Residues: CASSQEGGTGNEKLFF.

This clonotype has more than one count but fewer than ten. This chain links TRBV27 with TRBJ1-6; TRBD1 matches 7 bases. V dropped 2 bases and J dropped 6; count of bases not matched to a gene: 4. Germline V gene data show CDR1 as MNHEY and CDR2 as SMNVEV (reference sequence). CDR3 size: 15 residues. CDR3 in amino acids: CASSLMGQSNSPLHF. CDR3 DNA: TGTGCCAGCAGTTTAATGGGACAGAGTAATTCACCCCTCCACTTT.

As for this clonotype: A read error may account for a junction end that differs from germline. The chain couples TRBV24-1 to TRBJ2-1, with TRBD2 identical over 7 bases. The CDR3 contains 14 residues. Germline-derived CDR1 and CDR2 are KGHDR and SFDVKD. The CDR3 DNA sequence: TGTGCCACCTGGGGCGGGGGACCCTACAATGAGCAGCTCTTC. Its translation: CATWGGGPYNEQLF.

The chain has TRBV2 and TRBJ2-1; possible D gene TRBD2, 6 bases. The CDR3 has 11 residues. CDR1 is SNHLY and CDR2 is FYNNEI in the germline V gene. V dropped 8 bases and J dropped 9 bases, with 11 bases sitting between them. The CDR3 loop is CASLKGGEQFF. Written as DNA, the CDR3 is TGTGCCAGCCTCAAGGGAGGTGAGCAGTTCTTC.

The chain links TRBV6-2 or TRBV6-3 to TRBJ2-5; 10 nucleotides line up with TRBD2. Judging by the DNA end, TRBJ2-1 fits better; the J call may be wrong. CDR3 size: 16 residues. Germline V gives CDR1 MNHEY, CDR2 SVGEGT. The CDR3 DNA reads TGTGCCAGCAGTAACCATATAGCGGGGGGAAGAAATGAGCAGTTCTTC. The encoded protein is CASSNHIAGGRNEQFF.

In this sample, this clonotype turned up once. The rearrangement joins TRBV20-1 to TRBJ2-5; the match to TRBD1 covers 7 bases. Gene TRBJ2-7 matches the end of the DNA better, so the J call may be wrong. Germline values: CDR1 DFQATT, CDR2 SNEGSKA (reference sequence). There are 13 residues in the CDR3. CDR3 DNA: TGCAGTGCCCGGACAGGAAACTACTACGAGCAGTACTTC. Translating it yields CSARTGNYYEQYF.

The rearrangement uses TRBV7-9 and TRBJ1-4; D is unclear. The V gene lost 5 bases and the J gene lost 8 bases, with 12 bases spanning the gap. Germline loops: CDR1 SEHNR, CDR2 FQNEAQ (reference sequence). The CDR3 sequence is 13 residues long. The CDR3 loop reads CASSPFDTEKLFF. CDR3 coding DNA: TGTGCCAGCAGCCCCTTTGATACCGAAAAACTGTTTTTT.

This sequence joins TRBV2 and TRBJ2-7; 7 positions agree with TRBD2. With V trimmed by 7 bases and J by 7 bases, 1 base remained unmatched. This CDR3 comprises 10 residues. In germline, CDR1 is SNHLY, CDR2 FYNNEI. The CDR3 is CASKGGEQYF. DNA for the CDR3: TGTGCCAGCAAGGGAGGGGAGCAGTACTTC.

This clonotype was observed a handful of times. This chain joins TRBV11-1 and TRBJ2-1; 13 nucleotides agree with TRBD2. The length of the CDR3 is 19 residues. Germline CDR1 and CDR2: SGHAT and FQDESV (reference sequence). Trimming took 2 bases from V and 9 from J; bases not matched to a gene: 16. CDR3 sequence (DNA): TGTGCCAGCAGCTTAAGACTAGCGGGAGGTCCCATGTTAGAGCCTGAGCAGTTCTTC. It is translated as CASSLRLAGGPMLEPEQFF.